Reported below is one T cell receptor (beta chain). Between the trimmed V and J ends, which lost 4 bases and 1 base, there was a span of 14 bases. Germline V gene data show CDR1 as SEHNR and CDR2 as FQNEAQ (reference sequence). The CDR3 consists of 15 residues. Generated by immunoSEQ multiplex PCR, the TCRdb table keeps only in-frame clones and is missing some. Of about 220,000 clones in the sample, about 80% are singletons; the top ten hold 3%. This specimen comes from a study of blood T cell repertoires in COVID-19. Sequencing was done on a sample of peripheral blood. The V gene is TRBV7-9, the J gene TRBJ2-7; perhaps TRBD2 as D (7 bases). This TCR was recovered from a woman in her twenties or thirties who had recovered from COVID-19. DNA of the CDR3: TGTGCCAGCAGCTCAGGGGACTACGGGTCCTACGAGCAGTACTTC. It codes for CASSSGDYGSYEQYF. The entire variable domain, with the rest obtained from reference TRBV7-9 and TRBJ2-7, is as follows: DTGVSQNPRHKITKRGQNVTFRCDPISEHNRLYWYRQTLGQGPEFLTYFQNEAQLEKSRLLSDRFSAERPKGSFSTLEIQRTEQGDSAMYLCASSSGDYGSYEQYFGPGTRLTVT.